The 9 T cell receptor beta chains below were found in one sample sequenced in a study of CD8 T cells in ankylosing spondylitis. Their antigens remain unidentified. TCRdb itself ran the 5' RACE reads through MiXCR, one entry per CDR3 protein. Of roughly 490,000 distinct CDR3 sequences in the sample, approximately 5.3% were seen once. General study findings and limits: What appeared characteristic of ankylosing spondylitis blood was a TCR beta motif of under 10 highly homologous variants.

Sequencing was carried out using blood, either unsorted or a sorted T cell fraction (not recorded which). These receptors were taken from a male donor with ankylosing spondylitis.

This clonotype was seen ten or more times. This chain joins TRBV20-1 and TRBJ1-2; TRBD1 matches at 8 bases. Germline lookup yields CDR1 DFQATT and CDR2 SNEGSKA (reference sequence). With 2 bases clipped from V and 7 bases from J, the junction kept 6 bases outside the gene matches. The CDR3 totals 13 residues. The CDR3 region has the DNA TGCAGTGCTAGACCGACAGGGGTGGCTGGCTACACCTTC. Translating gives CSARPTGVAGYTF.

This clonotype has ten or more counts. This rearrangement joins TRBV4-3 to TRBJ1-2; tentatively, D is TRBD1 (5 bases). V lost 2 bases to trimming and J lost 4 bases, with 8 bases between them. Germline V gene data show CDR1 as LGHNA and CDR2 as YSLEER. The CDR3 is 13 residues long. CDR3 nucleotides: TGCGCCAGCAGCCAACAGGGTCTCTATGGCTACACCTTC. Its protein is CASSQQGLYGYTF.

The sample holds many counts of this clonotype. The CDR3 sequence is CASSSRTGRNTIYF. The CDR3 coding sequence is TGTGCCAGCAGTTCACGGACAGGCCGAAACACCATATATTTT. The chain joins TRBV6-5 to TRBJ1-3; 7 nucleotides match TRBD1. CDR1 is MNHEY, CDR2 SVGAGI, per germline. The junction had 5 bases not matched to a gene; V was cut back by 4 bases and J by 5 bases. The CDR3 loop spans 14 amino acids.

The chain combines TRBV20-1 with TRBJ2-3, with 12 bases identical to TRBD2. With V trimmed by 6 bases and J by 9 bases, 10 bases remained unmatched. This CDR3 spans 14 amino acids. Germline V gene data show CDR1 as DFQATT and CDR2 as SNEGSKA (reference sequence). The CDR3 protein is CSATRLAGVPTQYF. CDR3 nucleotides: TGCAGTGCCACACGACTAGCGGGAGTCCCAACGCAGTATTTT.

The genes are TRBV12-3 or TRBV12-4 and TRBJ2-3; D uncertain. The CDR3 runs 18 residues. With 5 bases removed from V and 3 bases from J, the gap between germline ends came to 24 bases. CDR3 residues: CASSPPPQGLLVTDTQYF. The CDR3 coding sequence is TGTGCCAGCAGTCCTCCTCCTCAAGGGTTATTAGTTACAGATACGCAGTATTTT.

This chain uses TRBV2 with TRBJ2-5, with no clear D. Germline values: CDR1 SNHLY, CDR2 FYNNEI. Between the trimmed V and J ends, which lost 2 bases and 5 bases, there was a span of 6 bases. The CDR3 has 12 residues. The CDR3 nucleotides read TGTGCCAGCAGTGAAAGGGCGGAGACCCAGTACTTC. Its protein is CASSERAETQYF.

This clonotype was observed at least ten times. CDR3 nucleotides: TGCAGCGGATCCATCACGGGACTCCCCACGGGCTACACCTTC. Amino acids: CSGSITGLPTGYTF. The chain is built from TRBV29-1 and TRBJ1-2; TRBD1 might be the D (5 bases). V lost 7 bases and J 8 bases, leaving 23 bases between the germline ends. The germline CDR1 and CDR2 sequences are SQVTM and ANQGSEA. The CDR3 has 14 amino acids. Drawing the rest from reference TRBV29-1 and TRBJ1-2, the complete variable domain is SAVISQKPSRDICQRGTSLTIQCQVDSQVTMMFWYRQQPGQSLTLIATANQGSEATYESGFVIDKFPISRPNLTFSTLTVSNMSPEDSSIYLCSGSITGLPTGYTFGSGTRLTVV.

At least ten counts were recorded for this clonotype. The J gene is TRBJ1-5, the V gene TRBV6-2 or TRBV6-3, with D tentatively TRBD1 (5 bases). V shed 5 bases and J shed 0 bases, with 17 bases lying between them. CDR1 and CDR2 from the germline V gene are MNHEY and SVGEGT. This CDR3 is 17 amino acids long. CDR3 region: CASSRLDSGYSNQPQHF. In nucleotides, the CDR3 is TGTGCCAGCAGTCGTCTTGACTCAGGGTATAGCAATCAGCCCCAGCATTTT.

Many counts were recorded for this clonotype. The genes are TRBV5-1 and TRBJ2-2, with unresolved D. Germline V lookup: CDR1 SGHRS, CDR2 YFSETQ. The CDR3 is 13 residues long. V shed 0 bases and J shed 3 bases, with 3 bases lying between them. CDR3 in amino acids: CASSLDDTGELFF. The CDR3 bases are TGCGCCAGCAGCTTGGACGACACCGGGGAGCTGTTTTTT.